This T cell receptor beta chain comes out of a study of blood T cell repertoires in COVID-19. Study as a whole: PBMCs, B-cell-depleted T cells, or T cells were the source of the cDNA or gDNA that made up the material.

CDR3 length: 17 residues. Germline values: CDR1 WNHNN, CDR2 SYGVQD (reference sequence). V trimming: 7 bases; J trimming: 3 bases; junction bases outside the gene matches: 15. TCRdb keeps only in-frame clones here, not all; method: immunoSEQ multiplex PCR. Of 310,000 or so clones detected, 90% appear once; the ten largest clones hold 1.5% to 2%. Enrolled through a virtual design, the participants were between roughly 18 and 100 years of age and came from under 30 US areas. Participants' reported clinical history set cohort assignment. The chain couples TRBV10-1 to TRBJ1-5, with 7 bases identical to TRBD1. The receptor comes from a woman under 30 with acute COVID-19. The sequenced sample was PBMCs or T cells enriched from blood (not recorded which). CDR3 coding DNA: TGCGCCAGCAAAGGACCTGGGACAGATCCAATCAATCAGCCCCAGCATTTT. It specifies CASKGPGTDPINQPQHF.